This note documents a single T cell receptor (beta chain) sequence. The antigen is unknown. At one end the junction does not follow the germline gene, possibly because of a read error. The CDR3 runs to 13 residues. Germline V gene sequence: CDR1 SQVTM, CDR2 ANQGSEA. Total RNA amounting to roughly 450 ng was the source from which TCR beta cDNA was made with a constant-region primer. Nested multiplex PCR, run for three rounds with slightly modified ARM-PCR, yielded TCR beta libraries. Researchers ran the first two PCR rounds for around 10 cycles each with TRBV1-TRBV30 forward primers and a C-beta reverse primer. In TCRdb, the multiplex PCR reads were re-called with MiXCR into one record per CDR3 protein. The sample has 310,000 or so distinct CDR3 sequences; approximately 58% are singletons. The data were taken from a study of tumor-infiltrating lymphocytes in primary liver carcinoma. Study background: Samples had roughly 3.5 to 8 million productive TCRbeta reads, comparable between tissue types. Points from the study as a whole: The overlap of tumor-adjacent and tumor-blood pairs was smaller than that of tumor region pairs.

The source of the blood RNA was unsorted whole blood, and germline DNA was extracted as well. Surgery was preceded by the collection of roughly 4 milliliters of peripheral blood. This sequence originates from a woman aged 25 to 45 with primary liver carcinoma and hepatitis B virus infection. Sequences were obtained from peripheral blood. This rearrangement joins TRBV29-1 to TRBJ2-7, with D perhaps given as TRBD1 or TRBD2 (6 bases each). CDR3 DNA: TGCAGCCTTGGAGGGGACAAAAGCTACGAGCGGTACTTC. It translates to CSLGGDKSYERYF.